The 20 T cell receptor beta chains given below trace back to one sample, sequenced in a study of T cells in women clearing cervical HPV infection. Produced via immunoSEQ multiplex PCR; TCRdb's table is partial and in-frame only. The listing records around 39,000 clones. Sequencing used blood buffy coat. These receptors all come from a woman between 18 and 70 years old with a cervical HPV16 infection that either progressed to CIN3+ or cleared (not recorded which).

The CDR3 sequence: CASSAGEQPQHF. The CDR3 DNA, read in part, is TGTGCCAGCAGTGCAGGGGAACAGCCC. V gene TRBV2 combines with J gene TRBJ1-5; D might be TRBD1 (6 bases). The read falls 3 residues short of the CDR3 end, and the missing part is taken from the germline J gene. Between the trimmed V and J ends, which lost 4 bases and 7 bases, there was a span of 8 bases. The CDR3 sequence is 12 residues long. The germline V gene encodes CDR1 SNHLY and CDR2 FYNNEI.

A remark on this clone: One end of the junction does not line up with germline, which may come from a read error. The sequence runs out 3 residues before the end of the CDR3; the remainder is reconstructed from the germline J gene. Other DNA sequences within the sample encode an identical CDR3. The chain employs TRBV19 and TRBJ1-3, with D possibly being TRBD1 (6 bases). The CDR3 runs to 15 residues. Germline V gives CDR1 LNHDA, CDR2 SQIVND (reference sequence). Here the CDR3 reads CASSGGGDLGNTIYF. Partial CDR3 DNA: TGTGCCAGTAGCGGAGGGGGGGACTTGGGAAACACT.

Concerning this clone: Coverage ceases 3 residues before the CDR3 finishes, and the germline J gene fills in the end. The gene calls are TRBV6-2 or TRBV6-3 and TRBJ1-2; the D is unclear. The CDR3 runs to 15 residues. Germline V gene data show CDR1 as MNHEY and CDR2 as SVGEGT. CDR3 bases read: TGTGCCAGCAGTTACCCCCGAGCGGGAGCCTACGAC. Amino acid sequence: CASSYPRAGAYD. The whole CDR3 sequence reads CASSYPRAGAYDYTF.

The CDR3 loop reads CASSLIPTGSETQYF. The DNA read from the CDR3 is TGCGCCAGCAGCCTAATCCCAACAGGGTCGGAGACC. The chain joins TRBV5-1 to TRBJ2-5; weak D call: TRBD1 (6 bases). Sequencing ends 3 residues short of the CDR3 end; the germline J gene provides the rest. Germline values: CDR1 SGHRS, CDR2 YFSETQ. This CDR3 spans 15 amino acids. Trimming removed 4 bases from V and 5 bases from J, with 18 bases in between. Combining the CDR3 with reference TRBV5-1 and TRBJ2-5 gives the whole variable domain KAGVTQTPRYLIKTRGQQVTLSCSPISGHRSVSWYQQTPGQGLQFLFEYFSETQRNKGNFPGRFSGRQFSNSRSEMNVSTLELGDSALYLCASSLIPTGSETQYFGPGTRLLVL.

Notes on this clone: The sequenced fragment ends 3 residues before the CDR3 boundary, so the rest is inferred from the germline J gene. The chain combines TRBV7-9 with TRBJ1-5; D remains ambiguous. Trimming removed 4 bases from V and 6 bases from J, with 13 bases in between. Germline V lookup: CDR1 SEHNR, CDR2 FQNEAQ (reference sequence). This CDR3 has 14 residues. The DNA read from the CDR3 is TGTGCCAGCAGCTCCGCCCTTAGTGGTCAGCCC. Translating it yields CASSSALSGQP. The entire CDR3 protein is CASSSALSGQPQHF.

A word on this clone: The read ends 3 residues early relative to the CDR3; the germline J gene fills the gap. The chain has TRBV20-1 and TRBJ2-1; 8 bases line up with TRBD2. The CDR3 consists of 15 residues. J was trimmed by 4 bases and V by 2 bases; bases with no gene match: 7. Per the germline V gene, CDR1 is DFQATT and CDR2 is SNEGSKA (reference sequence). Incomplete CDR3 DNA: TGCAGTGCTAGACCTCCGGGACTAGGTTACAATGAG. Amino acids: CSARPPGLGYNE. The whole CDR3 sequence reads CSARPPGLGYNEQFF.

As to this clone: The read terminates 3 residues before the CDR3 end, so the remaining end is supplied by the germline J gene. V gene TRBV7-2 combines with J gene TRBJ2-3; D perhaps matches TRBD1 (6 bases). Germline V CDR1 and CDR2: SGHTA, FQGNSA. The CDR3 covers 14 residues. The CDR3 spells CASSYYRAEKTQYF. The DNA read from the CDR3 is TGTGCCAGCAGTTATTACAGGGCAGAGAAGACG.

Details on this clone: The CDR3 end is not reached by the read, which stops 3 residues before it; the germline J gene fills it in. The chain links TRBV7-2 to TRBJ2-1; tentative D call: TRBD2 (6 bases). The germline gives CDR1 SGHTA, CDR2 FQGNSA. Trimming removed 4 bases at V and 3 bases at J, with 13 bases between. The CDR3 contains 15 residues. The CDR3: CASSSDRGLYNEQFF. The covered CDR3 bases are TGTGCCAGCAGCTCCGACCGGGGACTCTACAATGAG.

With regard to this clone: The read stops 3 residues short of the end of the CDR3; the missing end is completed from the germline J gene. The chain employs TRBV29-1 and TRBJ2-3, with TRBD2 matching 10 bases. Germline lookup yields CDR1 SQVTM and CDR2 ANQGSEA. This CDR3 has 15 amino acids. The CDR3 bases that were read are TGCAGCGTCCCTGCTAGCGGGAGCCTCCAAGAGACG. It yields the protein CSVPASGSLQET. The full CDR3 is CSVPASGSLQETQYF.

Concerning this clone: The read ends 3 residues before the CDR3 terminus; that terminus is restored from the germline J gene. The chain uses TRBV7-9 and TRBJ2-7; 8 bases match TRBD2. Germline V CDR1 and CDR2: SEHNR, FQNEAQ (reference sequence). This CDR3 has 13 residues. Germline trimming cut 8 bases from V and 5 bases from J; bases unmatched to any gene: 8. The CDR3 sequence is CASRTGTSNEQYF. Incomplete CDR3 DNA: TGTGCCAGCCGTACCGGGACTAGTAACGAG.

Comments on this clone: The read ends 3 residues before the CDR3 terminus; that terminus is restored from the germline J gene. The chain employs TRBV6-1 and TRBJ2-1; TRBD2 aligns across 9 bases. Losses at the gene ends were 3 bases for V and 5 bases for J; bases not matched to a gene: 5. The CDR3 extends over 15 amino acids. The germline V gene has CDR1 MNHNS and CDR2 SASEGT. Partial CDR3 DNA: TGTGCCAGCAGTGAGGGGGCGGGGGGGCACAATGAG. The encoded protein is CASSEGAGGHNE. The CDR3 as a whole reads CASSEGAGGHNEQFF.

CDR3 amino acids: CASSPGLSERSPLHF. The part of the CDR3 DNA that was read is TGTGCCAGCAGTCCCGGACTGTCGGAGCGCTCACCC. The chain combines TRBV6-2 or TRBV6-3 with TRBJ1-6; D is undetermined. The read finishes 3 residues shy of the CDR3 end, and the germline J gene is used to complete it. Germline CDR1 MNHEY, CDR2 SVGEGT. Trimming took off 5 bases at V and 10 bases at J, with 18 bases between the two ends. This CDR3 contains 15 residues.

The CDR3 bases that were read are TGTGCCAGCAGCTTCTCCTCCTACGAG. Amino acids: CASSFSSYE. The entire CDR3 protein is CASSFSSYEQYF. The chain carries TRBV7-9 and TRBJ2-7, with D unclear. The sequenced fragment ends 3 residues before the CDR3 boundary, so the rest is inferred from the germline J gene. The length of the CDR3 is 12 residues. V lost 3 bases, J lost 0 bases, and 3 bases lay in between. Germline CDR1 SEHNR, CDR2 FQNEAQ (reference sequence). Filled out from reference TRBV7-9 and TRBJ2-7, the complete variable domain reads DTGVSQNPRHKITKRGQNVTFRCDPISEHNRLYWYRQTLGQGPEFLTYFQNEAQLEKSRLLSDRFSAERPKGSFSTLEIQRTEQGDSAMYLCASSFSSYEQYFGPGTRLTVT.

Points on this clone: The read ends 3 residues before the CDR3 terminus; that terminus is restored from the germline J gene. The V call is TRBV5-1, the J call TRBJ2-3; weak D call: TRBD2 (5 bases). V gave up 3 bases and J gave up 3 bases, with 17 bases separating them. Per the germline V gene, CDR1 is SGHRS and CDR2 is YFSETQ. This CDR3 region has 16 residues. CDR3 amino acids: CASSSEASTGTDTQYF. The part of the CDR3 DNA that was read is TGCGCCAGCAGCTCGGAGGCATCAACGGGTACAGATACG.

Regarding this clone: The CDR3 end falls 3 residues outside the read, so it is completed with the germline J gene. The chain joins TRBV7-9 to TRBJ2-1; 7 nucleotides agree with TRBD1. Germline CDR1 reads SEHNR; CDR2 reads FQNEAQ (reference sequence). After removal of 5 bases from V and 5 bases from J, the junction contained 9 bases not matched to a gene. CDR3 size: 15 residues. CDR3 sequence reads: CASSPTGNSNNEQFF. The sequenced CDR3 bases are TGTGCCAGCAGCCCGACAGGGAATTCGAACAATGAG.

As regards this clone: The observed sequence ends 3 residues before the CDR3 terminus, with the missing tail filled in from the germline J gene. The chain is built from TRBV5-1 and TRBJ2-5; TRBD2 matches 9 bases. V shed 4 bases and J 2 bases; nucleotides not matched to a gene: 6. Germline CDR1 is SGHRS and CDR2 is YFSETQ. This CDR3 has 15 residues. Here the CDR3 reads CASSVLAGGQETQYF. The sequenced part of the CDR3 DNA is TGCGCCAGCAGCGTCCTGGCGGGGGGGCAAGAGACC.

Remarks on this clone: The read is 3 residues too short to cover the CDR3 end, so that end is filled in from the germline J gene. The chain carries TRBV19 and TRBJ1-3, with D maybe TRBD1 (6 bases). CDR3 length: 15 residues. Germline V lookup: CDR1 LNHDA, CDR2 SQIVND (reference sequence). V was clipped by 8 bases and J by 1 base, with 15 bases between them. CDR3 in amino acids: CASWRGANSGNTIYF. CDR3 DNA (partial): TGTGCCAGTTGGCGGGGGGCCAATTCTGGAAACACC. Full variable domain (outside the CDR3, taken from reference TRBV19 and TRBJ1-3): DGGITQSPKYLFRKEGQNVTLSCEQNLNHDAMYWYRQDPGQGLRLIYYSQIVNDFQKGDIAEGYSVSREKKESFPLTVTSAQKNPTAFYLCASWRGANSGNTIYFGEGSWLTVV.

About this clone itself: The CDR3 end lies 3 residues beyond the end of the read and is filled in from the germline J gene. This rearrangement joins TRBV20-1 to TRBJ2-3, with TRBD1 identical over 9 bases. The CDR3 is 15 residues long. Germline V gene data show CDR1 as DFQATT and CDR2 as SNEGSKA (reference sequence). CDR3 bases read: TGCAGTGCTGGAGGACAGGGGATAAGCAATCAGCCG. Protein sequence: CSAGGQGISNQP. The entire CDR3 protein reads CSAGGQGISNQPQYF.

Worth noting for this clone: The CDR3 end is not reached by the read, which stops 3 residues before it; the germline J gene fills it in. The rearrangement joins TRBV18 to TRBJ2-2; D is perhaps TRBD2 (6 bases). This CDR3 region has 15 residues. Germline CDR1 and CDR2: KGHSH and LQKENI. CDR3 protein: CASRGGESYNSPLFF. CDR3 DNA, as far as it was read: TGTGCCAGCCGAGGCGGGGAATCCTATAATTCACCG.

About this clone: At one end the junction does not follow the germline gene, possibly because of a read error. The read ends 3 residues shy of where the CDR3 ends; the end is completed using the germline J gene. Other DNA sequences from this sample encode an identical CDR3 as well. The chain carries TRBV19 and TRBJ1-3, with D possibly matching TRBD1 (5 bases). This CDR3 comprises 17 residues. Per the germline V gene, CDR1 is LNHDA and CDR2 is SQIVND (reference sequence). CDR3 DNA, as far as it was read: TGTGCCAGTAGTATTTTCGGGGGGGACGTCTCTGGAAACACG. Translated: CASSIFGGDVSGNT. In full, the CDR3 is CASSIFGGDVSGNTIYF.